The 3 T cell receptor beta chains reported below all come from one sample, sequenced in a study of Graves' ophthalmopathy and Graves' hyperthyroidism (dated by TCRdb to 2016 to 2019). Data came from an Illumina HiSeq 2000. For repertoire sequencing, TCR beta CDR3 regions were amplified from RNA transcripts. HTBI primers and the Qiagen OneStep RT-PCR kit were used in a first-round RT-PCR, which was followed by a second-round multiplex PCR, size selection and purification. TCRdb reran the public reads through fastp at Q25 and MiXCR, keeping productive beta chains. Under each unique CDR3 protein, matching rows form one entry showing the most common genes and DNA. The sample has about 220,000 distinct CDR3 sequences on record, roughly 21% of them singletons. The ten top clones hold roughly 42% of the sample. Sequenced material: peripheral blood. These TCRs come from a woman aged 50 to 60 with Graves' ophthalmopathy. Donor details come from another sample of the same person, matched by shared clones.

The chain combines TRBV6-2 or TRBV6-3 with TRBJ2-5; D may be TRBD2 (6 bases). The CDR3 sequence is 14 residues long. CDR1 and CDR2 from the germline V gene are MNHEY and SVGEGT. V dropped 6 bases and J dropped 6 bases, with 17 bases sitting between them. CDR3 sequence: CASSRGDSRKTQYF. CDR3 coding DNA: TGTGCCAGCAGCCGAGGGGACTCCCGAAAGACCCAGTACTTC.

The chain recombines TRBV11-2 with TRBJ1-2; weak D call: TRBD1 (6 bases). With 2 bases removed from V and 2 bases from J, the gap between germline ends came to 9 bases. The germline V gene has CDR1 SGHAT and CDR2 FQNNGV. This CDR3 spans 14 amino acids. CDR3 loop: CASSLQTGNYGYTF. CDR3 DNA: TGTGCCAGCAGCTTACAAACAGGGAACTATGGCTACACCTTC.

This clonotype was counted ten times or more. The chain employs TRBV10-2 and TRBJ2-2, with D uncertain. CDR1 is WSHSY, CDR2 SAAADI, per germline. Trimming shortened V by 3 bases and J by 4 bases, and 6 bases separated the two germline ends. This CDR3 has 13 amino acids. CDR3 nucleotides: TGCGCCAGCAGTGACAGGACCACCGGGGAGCTGTTTTTT. Encoded protein: CASSDRTTGELFF.